This T cell receptor (beta chain) originates from a study of T-cell memory formation after mild COVID-19. This clonotype was recorded at least ten times. From the 5' RACE reads, TCRdb called clonotypes with MiXCR, one entry per CDR3 protein. In the table there are about 350,000 distinct CDR3 sequences, roughly an eighth of which are singletons. The CDR3 sequence is 17 residues long. J was trimmed by 0 bases and V by 5 bases; bases with no gene match: 9. CDR1 SGHTA and CDR2 FQGNSA come from the germline V gene. Sequencing was carried out using PBMCs or a T cell subset sorted from them (not recorded which). This chain connects TRBV7-2 to TRBJ2-1, with TRBD2 matching 8 bases. The source of this sequence is a man between 18 and 29 years old who had mild COVID-19 (a few samples of this study predate the infection). Cell type and time point are not known. The CDR3 nucleotides read TGTGCCAGCAGCCCACTTTTAGCGGGGAGCTCCTACAATGAGCAGTTCTTC. Residues: CASSPLLAGSSYNEQFF.